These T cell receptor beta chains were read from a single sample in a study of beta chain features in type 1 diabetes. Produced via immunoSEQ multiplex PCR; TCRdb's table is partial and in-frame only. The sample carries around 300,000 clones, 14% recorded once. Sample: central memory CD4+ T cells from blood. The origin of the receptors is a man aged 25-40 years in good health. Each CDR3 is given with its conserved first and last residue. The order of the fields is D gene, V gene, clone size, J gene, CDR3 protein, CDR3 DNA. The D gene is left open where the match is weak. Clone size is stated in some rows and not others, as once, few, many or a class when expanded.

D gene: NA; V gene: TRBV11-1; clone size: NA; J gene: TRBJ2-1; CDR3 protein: CASSLRVEQFF; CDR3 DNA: TGTGCCAGCAGCTTACGGGTTGAGCAGTTCTTC
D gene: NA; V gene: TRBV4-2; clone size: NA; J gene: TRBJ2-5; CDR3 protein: CASSLATGEETQYF; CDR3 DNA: TGTGCCAGCAGCTTGGCTACGGGGGAGGAGACCCAGTACTTC
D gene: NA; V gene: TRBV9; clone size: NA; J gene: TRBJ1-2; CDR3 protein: CASSVATADSYGYTF; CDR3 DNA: TGTGCCAGCAGCGTAGCTACGGCAGACTCCTATGGCTACACCTTC
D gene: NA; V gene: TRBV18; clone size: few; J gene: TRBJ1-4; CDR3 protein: CASSPQSGSNEKLFF; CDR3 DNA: TGTGCCAGCTCACCACAGTCAGGGTCTAATGAAAAACTGTTTTTT
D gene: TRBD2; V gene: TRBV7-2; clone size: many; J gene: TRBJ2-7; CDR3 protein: CASSLDAGAYEQYF; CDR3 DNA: TGTGCCAGCAGCTTAGACGCGGGGGCCTACGAGCAGTACTTC
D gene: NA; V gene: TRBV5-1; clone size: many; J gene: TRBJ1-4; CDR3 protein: CASSLEGRTHEKLFF; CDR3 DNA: TGCGCCAGCAGCTTGGAGGGGAGGACTCATGAAAAACTGTTTTTT
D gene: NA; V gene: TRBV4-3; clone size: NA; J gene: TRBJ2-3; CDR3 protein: CASSRGGGSVADTQYF; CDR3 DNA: TGCGCCAGCAGCCGGGGGGGCGGGAGTGTTGCAGATACGCAGTATTTT
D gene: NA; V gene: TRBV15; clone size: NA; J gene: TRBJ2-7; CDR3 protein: CATSRDNPDTSYEQYF; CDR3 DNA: TGTGCCACCAGCAGAGATAACCCGGACACCTCCTACGAGCAGTACTTC
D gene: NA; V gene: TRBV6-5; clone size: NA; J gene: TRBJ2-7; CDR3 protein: CASSPTGPDYEQYF; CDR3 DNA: TGTGCCAGCAGTCCGACAGGACCAGACTACGAGCAGTACTTC
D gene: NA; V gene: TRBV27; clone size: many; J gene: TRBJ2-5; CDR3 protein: CASSLSETQYF; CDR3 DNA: TGTGCCAGCAGTTTATCAGAGACCCAGTACTTC
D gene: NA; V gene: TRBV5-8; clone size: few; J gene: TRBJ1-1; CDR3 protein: CASSLQGANTEAFF; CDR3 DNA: TGTGCCAGCAGCTTACAGGGTGCGAACACTGAAGCTTTCTTT
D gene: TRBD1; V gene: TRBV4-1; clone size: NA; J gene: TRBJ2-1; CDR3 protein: CASSHGRGSSYNEQFF; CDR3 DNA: TGCGCCAGCAGCCACGGCAGGGGGTCCTCCTACAATGAGCAGTTCTTC
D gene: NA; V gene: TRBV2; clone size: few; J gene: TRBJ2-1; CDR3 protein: CASNPQGNEQFF; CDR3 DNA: TGTGCCAGCAACCCACAGGGCAATGAGCAGTTCTTC
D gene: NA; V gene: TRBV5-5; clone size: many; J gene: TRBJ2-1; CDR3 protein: CASSLEWVSYNEQFF; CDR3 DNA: TGTGCCAGCAGCTTGGAGTGGGTCTCCTACAATGAGCAGTTCTTC
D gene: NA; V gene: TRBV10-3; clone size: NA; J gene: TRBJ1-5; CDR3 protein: CAISNSPDQPQHF; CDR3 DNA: TGTGCCATCAGCAACTCTCCCGATCAGCCCCAGCATTTT
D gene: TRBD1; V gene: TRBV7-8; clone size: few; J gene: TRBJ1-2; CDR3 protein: CASSLEQGHYGYTF; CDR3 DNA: TGTGCCAGCAGCTTAGAACAGGGGCACTATGGCTACACCTTC
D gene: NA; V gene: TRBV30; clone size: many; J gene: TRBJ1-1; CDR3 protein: CAWSVNPNTEAFF; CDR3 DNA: TGTGCCTGGAGTGTAAACCCGAACACTGAAGCTTTCTTT
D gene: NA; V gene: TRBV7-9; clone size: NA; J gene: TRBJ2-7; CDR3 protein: CASSVDPVVYEQYF; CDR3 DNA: TGTGCCAGCAGCGTTGATCCGGTTGTCTACGAGCAGTACTTC
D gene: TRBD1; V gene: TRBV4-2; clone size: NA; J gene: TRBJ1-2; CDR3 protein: CASSQERGQGNYGYTF; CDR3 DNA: TGTGCCAGCAGCCAAGAAAGGGGACAGGGCAACTATGGCTACACCTTC
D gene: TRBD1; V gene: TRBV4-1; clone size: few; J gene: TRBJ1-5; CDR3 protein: CASSQDGGQGNQPQHF; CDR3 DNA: TGCGCCAGCAGCCAAGATGGTGGACAGGGCAATCAGCCCCAGCATTTT
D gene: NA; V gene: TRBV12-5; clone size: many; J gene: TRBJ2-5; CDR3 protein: CASGFRETQYF; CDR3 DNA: TGTGCTAGTGGTTTCCGGGAGACCCAGTACTTC
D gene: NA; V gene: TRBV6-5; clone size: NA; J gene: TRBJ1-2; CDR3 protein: CASSSTNYGYTF; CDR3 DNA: TGTGCCAGCAGTTCGACTAACTATGGCTACACCTTC
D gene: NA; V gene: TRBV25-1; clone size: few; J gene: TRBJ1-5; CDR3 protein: CASSDGYGGQPQHF; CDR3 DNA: TGTGCCAGCAGTGACGGATATGGGGGTCAGCCCCAGCATTTT
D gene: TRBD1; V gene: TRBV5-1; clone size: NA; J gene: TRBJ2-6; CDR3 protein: CASSPDRATSVLTF; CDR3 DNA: TGCGCCAGCAGCCCCGACAGGGCCACAAGCGTCCTGACTTTC
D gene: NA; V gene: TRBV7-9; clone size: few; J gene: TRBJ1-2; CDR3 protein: CASSLGQFGYTF; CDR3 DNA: TGTGCCAGCAGCTTAGGGCAGTTTGGCTACACCTTC
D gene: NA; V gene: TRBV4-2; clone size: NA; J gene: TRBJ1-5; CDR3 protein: CASSQDYSRDQPQHF; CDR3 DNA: TGTGCCAGCAGCCAAGACTACAGTCGAGATCAGCCCCAGCATTTT
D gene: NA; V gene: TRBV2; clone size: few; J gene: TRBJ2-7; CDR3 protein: CASSAGRGGREQYF; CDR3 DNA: TGTGCCAGCAGTGCAGGCAGGGGGGGTAGGGAGCAGTACTTC
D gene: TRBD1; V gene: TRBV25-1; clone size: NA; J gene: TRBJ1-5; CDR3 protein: CASSERQGQPQHF; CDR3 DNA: TGTGCCAGCAGTGAAAGACAGGGGCAGCCCCAGCATTTT
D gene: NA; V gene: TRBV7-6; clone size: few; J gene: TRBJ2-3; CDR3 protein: CASSPRDLKDTQYF; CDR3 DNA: TGTGCCAGCAGCCCCCGGGACCTAAAAGATACGCAGTATTTT
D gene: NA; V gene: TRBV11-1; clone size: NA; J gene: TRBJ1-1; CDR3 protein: CASSRLNTEAFF; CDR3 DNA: TGTGCCAGCAGTCGGCTGAACACTGAAGCTTTCTTT
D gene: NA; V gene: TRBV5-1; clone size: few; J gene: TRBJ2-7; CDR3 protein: CASRTEVSSYEQYF; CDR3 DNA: TGCGCCAGCAGGACTGAAGTCAGCTCCTACGAGCAGTACTTC
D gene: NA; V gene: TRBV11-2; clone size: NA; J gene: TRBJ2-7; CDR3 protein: CASSNNRVAYEQYF; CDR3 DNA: TGTGCCAGCAGTAACAACAGGGTAGCGTACGAGCAGTACTTC
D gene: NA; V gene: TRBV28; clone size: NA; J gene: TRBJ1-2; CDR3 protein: CASSLASNYGYTF; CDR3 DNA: TGTGCCAGCAGTCTAGCCAGTAACTATGGCTACACCTTC
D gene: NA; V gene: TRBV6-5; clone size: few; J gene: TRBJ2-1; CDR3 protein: CASKGYSYNEQFF; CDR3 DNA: TGTGCCAGCAAGGGTTACTCCTACAATGAGCAGTTCTTC
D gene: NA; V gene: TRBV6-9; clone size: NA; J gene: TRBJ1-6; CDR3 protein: CASSSGTWGSPLHF; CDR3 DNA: TGTGCCAGCAGTTCCGGGACATGGGGTTCACCCCTCCACTTT
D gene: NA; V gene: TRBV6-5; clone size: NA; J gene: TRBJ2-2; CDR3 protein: CASNRKNTGELFF; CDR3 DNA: TGTGCCAGCAACAGGAAGAACACCGGGGAGCTGTTTTTT
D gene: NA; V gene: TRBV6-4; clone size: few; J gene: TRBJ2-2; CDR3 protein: CASMWAGNGGELFF; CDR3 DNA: TGTGCCAGCATGTGGGCTGGCAATGGCGGGGAGCTGTTTTTT
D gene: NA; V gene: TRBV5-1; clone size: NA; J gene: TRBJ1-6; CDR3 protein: CASSWRSPLHF; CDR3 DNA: TGCGCCAGCAGTTGGAGATCACCCCTCCACTTT
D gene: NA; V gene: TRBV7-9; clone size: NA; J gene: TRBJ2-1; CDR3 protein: CASSLGRGSYNEQFF; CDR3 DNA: TGTGCCAGCAGCTTGGGGAGGGGGTCCTACAATGAGCAGTTCTTC
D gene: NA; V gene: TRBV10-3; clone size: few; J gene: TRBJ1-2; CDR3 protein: CASKTGPSNYGYTF; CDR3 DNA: TGTGCCAGCAAAACGGGCCCGTCTAACTATGGCTACACCTTC
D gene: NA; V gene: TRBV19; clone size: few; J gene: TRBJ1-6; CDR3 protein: CASNWEQKNSPLHF; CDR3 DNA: TGTGCCAGTAACTGGGAACAGAAGAATTCACCCCTCCACTTT